This T cell receptor beta chain was sequenced in a study of metastatic and nonmetastatic thyroid tumors. For the study at large: Repertoire data that came from the blood and tumor or nodule tissue of malignant and benign thyroid patients were compared.

CDR1 and CDR2 (germline): KGHSH, LQKENI. CDR3 length: 14 residues. J lost 8 bases, V lost 2 bases, and 4 bases had no gene match. Source study methods: Clinicopathological groups differed in CDR3, with these differences serving to build a distant-metastasis classifier for papillary thyroid cancer. With MiXCR, TCRdb reprocessed the PCR reads. These V and J calls originate from TCRdb's pipeline instead of the authors' own analysis. The sample has approximately 17,000 clones, about 25% seen once. Every patient was untreated before thyroid surgery. This receptor was taken from a female donor with papillary thyroid cancer or a benign thyroid nodule (not recorded which). Some clones in this sample may be carry-over from other donors' samples. The sequencing input was tumor tissue. The V and J genes are TRBV18 and TRBJ1-3; 9 bases are shared with TRBD1. DNA of the CDR3: TGTGCCAGCTCACCAAACAGGGGGCAGGACACCATATATTTT. Amino acids: CASSPNRGQDTIYF.